Listed here are 27 T cell receptor beta chains from one sample, sequenced in a study of cytomegalovirus exposure and HLA in healthy donors. Researchers ran the PCR with 60 Vbeta and 13 Jbeta primers. The method was immunoSEQ multiplex PCR; TCRdb's version includes in-frame clones alone and lacks a portion of them. The data hold 150,000 to 200,000 clones, with almost 85% observed a single time. Sequencing was done on a sample of PBMCs. The receptors here all came from a woman aged 50 to 65 in good health and CMV-seronegative.

The chain combines TRBV2 with TRBJ2-5; 8 bases fit TRBD1. The CDR3 extends over 17 amino acids. Unmatched junction bases numbered 15, after V lost 4 bases and J lost 5 bases. Germline loops: CDR1 SNHLY, CDR2 FYNNEI. CDR3: CASSAGQGGIRRETQYF. The CDR3 nucleotides read TGTGCCAGCAGTGCTGGACAGGGTGGGATAAGGAGGGAGACCCAGTACTTC. The complete variable domain, with remaining parts taken from reference TRBV2 and TRBJ2-5, reads EPEVTQTPSHQVTQMGQEVILRCVPISNHLYFYWYRQILGQKVEFLVSFYNNEISEKSEIFDDQFSVERPDGSNFTLKIRSTKLEDSAMYFCASSAGQGGIRRETQYFGPGTRLLVL.

This chain uses TRBV7-2 with TRBJ1-5; unclear D gene. This CDR3 spans 16 amino acids. Germline V gene lookup returns CDR1 SGHTA and CDR2 FQGNSA. The V end lost 3 bases, the J end lost 6 bases, and 18 bases lay between the germline ends. The CDR3 bases are TGTGCCAGCAGCTTTTTAGACCGGGAGACGGGTCAGCCCCAGCATTTT. It is translated as CASSFLDRETGQPQHF.

The chain uses TRBV15 and TRBJ2-1; 11 bases agree with TRBD2. Germline V gives CDR1 LNHNV, CDR2 YYDKDF (reference sequence). The CDR3 spans 17 residues. J gave up 5 bases and V 1 base, and 7 bases lay outside the gene matches. The CDR3 region has the DNA TGTGCCACCAGCAGAGCCCCTAGCGGGAGGTTACACAATGAGCAGTTCTTC. It encodes CATSRAPSGRLHNEQFF.

This clone was detected only once. The chain is built from TRBV6-5 and TRBJ1-4; a weak D match, TRBD1 (5 bases). V lost 2 bases to trimming and J lost 8 bases, with 15 bases between them. Germline V gene data show CDR1 as MNHEY and CDR2 as SVGAGI. CDR3 size: 15 residues. The CDR3 DNA sequence: TGTGCCAGCAGTTACGATGGGACGGGGGGGGAAAAACTGTTTTTT. This gives the protein CASSYDGTGGEKLFF.

The chain links TRBV18 to TRBJ2-6, with TRBD1 matching over 7 bases. Trimming at V came to 1 base and at J to 2 bases, leaving 8 bases not matched to a gene. The CDR3 extends over 18 amino acids. The germline V gene has CDR1 KGHSH and CDR2 LQKENI. The DNA for the CDR3 is TGTGCCAGCTCACCACAAGTGACAGGGAGCGCTGGGGCCAACGTCCTGACTTTC. Residues: CASSPQVTGSAGANVLTF.

The rearrangement uses TRBV9 and TRBJ1-2; D is ambiguous. From germline, CDR1 is SGDLS and CDR2 YYNGEE. V dropped 3 bases and J dropped 4 bases, with 13 bases sitting between them. There are 14 residues in the CDR3. The CDR3 nucleotides are TGTGCCAGCAGCGCCCAACTGAAAAGCTATGGCTACACCTTC. Encoded protein: CASSAQLKSYGYTF.

This chain uses TRBV19 with TRBJ2-2; D possibly corresponds to TRBD1 (6 bases). Trimming left V 3 bases short and J 0 bases short, with 8 bases between. Looked up from germline, CDR1 is LNHDA and CDR2 is SQIVND (reference sequence). CDR3 length: 15 residues. CDR3 in amino acids: CASSIRGTNTGELFF. The CDR3 DNA sequence: TGTGCCAGTAGTATTAGGGGGACGAACACCGGGGAGCTGTTTTTT.

J is TRBJ1-3 and V is TRBV19; D is possibly TRBD1 (6 bases). The V gene's germline CDR1 is LNHDA and CDR2 SQIVND (reference sequence). There are 16 residues in the CDR3. The ends were cut back, 5 bases at V and 0 bases at J, with 14 bases in the middle. The CDR3 loop is CASSLGFRGSGNTIYF. CDR3 nucleotide sequence: TGTGCCAGTAGTTTGGGATTCAGGGGCTCTGGAAACACCATATATTTT.

This chain joins TRBV30 and TRBJ1-2; D gene ambiguous. This CDR3 is 12 amino acids long. Germline values: CDR1 GTSNPN, CDR2 SVGIG (reference sequence). Trimming removed 2 bases at V and 6 bases at J, with 10 bases between. The CDR3 here is CAWSKTENGYTF. For the CDR3, the DNA is TGTGCCTGGAGTAAAACGGAGAATGGCTACACCTTC.

The rearrangement joins TRBV5-4 to TRBJ1-4; TRBD1 matches at 7 bases. Germline CDR1 reads SGHNT; CDR2 reads YYREEE (reference sequence). Losses at the gene ends were 2 bases for V and 1 base for J; bases not matched to a gene: 5. CDR3 length equals 16 residues. This chain's CDR3 is CASSLQGPLTNEKLFF. The CDR3 DNA is TGTGCCAGCAGCTTACAGGGGCCCCTAACTAATGAAAAACTGTTTTTT.

The V and J genes are TRBV7-7 and TRBJ2-5, with 9 bases fitting TRBD2. V lost 1 base to trimming and J lost 4 bases; unmatched junction nucleotides: 4. The CDR3 length is 15 residues. Looked up from germline, CDR1 is SSHAT and CDR2 is FNYEAQ (reference sequence). The CDR3 region is CASSLVGGRAETQYF. The CDR3 DNA sequence: TGTGCCAGCAGCTTAGTCGGCGGGAGGGCAGAGACCCAGTACTTC.

This clone was detected once. The rearrangement joins TRBV28 to TRBJ1-5, with TRBD1 matching 12 bases. The germline CDR1 and CDR2 sequences are MDHEN and SYDVKM. CDR3 size: 17 residues. With V trimmed by 8 bases and J by 11 bases, 19 bases remained unmatched. CDR3 DNA sequence: TGTGCCAGCGAAAGTTGGTCTCCGGGACAGGGGGCCGTGGCCCAGCATTTT. Translating gives CASESWSPGQGAVAQHF.

The chain couples TRBV7-2 to TRBJ2-5; D perhaps matches TRBD2 (5 bases). CDR1 is SGHTA and CDR2 is FQGNSA in the germline V gene. The CDR3 length is 15 residues. V shed 1 base and J shed 5 bases, with 14 bases lying between them. In nucleotides, the CDR3 is TGTGCCAGCAGCTTAGTCGAAGCTAGCAGGGAGACCCAGTACTTC. The encoded protein is CASSLVEASRETQYF. Together with reference TRBV7-2 and TRBJ2-5, the CDR3 gives the full variable domain: GAGVSQSPSNKVTEKGKDVELRCDPISGHTALYWYRQSLGQGLEFLIYFQGNSAPDKSGLPSDRFSAERTGGSVSTLTIQRTQQEDSAVYLCASSLVEASRETQYFGPGTRLLVL.

This clone appeared a few times. The chain joins TRBV6-6 to TRBJ2-6; the D gene is possibly TRBD2 (5 bases). CDR1 and CDR2 (germline): MNHNY, SVGAGI (reference sequence). The CDR3 loop spans 15 amino acids. Trimming left V 0 bases short and J 4 bases short, with 7 bases between. In nucleotides, the CDR3 is TGTGCCAGCAGTTACTCGGGAGTCGGGGCCAACGTCCTGACTTTC. Protein product: CASSYSGVGANVLTF.

In this sample, this clone turned up once. The chain combines TRBV21-1 with TRBJ2-4; the D call TRBD2 from the table was never checked on the DNA. TRBV21-1 has pseudogene status. The length of the CDR3 is 16 residues. The CDR3 region has the DNA TGTGCCAGCAGCAAAGAAGAGGGTCGGGAGGCGACCCTGGCGGCCTTC. Translated, it gives CASSKEEGREATLAAF.

The gene calls are TRBV28 and TRBJ2-3; 10 positions match TRBD1. This CDR3 is built from 16 residues. Germline CDR1 reads MDHEN; CDR2 reads SYDVKM. The ends lost 5 bases at V and 0 bases at J; junction bases unmatched: 5. As DNA, the CDR3 is TGTGCCAGCAGTCCCGGGACAGGGGTTAGCACAGATACGCAGTATTTT. Residues: CASSPGTGVSTDTQYF.

The V call is TRBV6-1, the J call TRBJ2-1, with 13 bases identical to TRBD2. Germline V lookup: CDR1 MNHNS, CDR2 SASEGT. The CDR3 runs to 15 residues. Germline trimming cut 6 bases from V and 3 bases from J; bases unmatched to any gene: 2. CDR3 sequence reads: CASSRLAGGYNEQFF. The CDR3 nucleotides read TGTGCCAGCAGCCGACTAGCGGGAGGCTACAATGAGCAGTTCTTC.

The genes are TRBV28 and TRBJ1-1; D might be TRBD1 (6 bases). Per germline, CDR1 MDHEN and CDR2 SYDVKM. V dropped 6 bases and J dropped 3 bases, with 14 bases sitting between them. The CDR3 runs to 14 residues. The CDR3 region has the DNA TGTGCCAGCAGCCCCGTCAGGGGTGACACTGAAGCTTTCTTT. Amino acids: CASSPVRGDTEAFF.

This clone was detected only once. The sample holds other DNA sequences that translate to the same CDR3. The CDR3 region is CASSDRGLSEAFF. For the CDR3, the DNA is TGTGCCAGCAGTGACAGGGGGCTCAGTGAAGCTTTCTTT. V usage is TRBV6-1 and J usage is TRBJ1-1; the match to TRBD1 covers 8 bases. The CDR3 runs to 13 residues. After removal of 3 bases from V and 7 bases from J, the junction contained 4 bases not matched to a gene. The germline V gene encodes CDR1 MNHNS and CDR2 SASEGT.

The rearrangement links TRBV11-2 to TRBJ1-2, with 7 nucleotides matching TRBD1. The CDR3 has 14 amino acids. Germline values: CDR1 SGHAT, CDR2 FQNNGV. The V segment lost 6 bases and the J segment 5 bases; nucleotides outside the gene matches: 9. The CDR3 DNA follows: TGTGCCAGCAGGCCTCCGGGACAGAATTATGGCTACACCTTC. Its protein product is CASRPPGQNYGYTF.

The chain uses TRBV7-3 and TRBJ2-1, with 11 bases identical to TRBD2. This CDR3 region has 14 residues. V lost 3 bases to trimming and J lost 9 bases; unmatched junction nucleotides: 4. Germline CDR1 reads SGHTA; CDR2 reads FQGTGA. Written as DNA, the CDR3 is TGTGCCAGCAGCTTTGGGCTAGCGGGGGGTGAGCAGTTCTTC. It specifies CASSFGLAGGEQFF. Filled out from reference TRBV7-3 and TRBJ2-1, the complete variable domain reads GAGVSQTPSNKVTEKGKYVELRCDPISGHTALYWYRQSLGQGPEFLIYFQGTGAADDSGLPNDRFFAVRPEGSVSTLKIQRTERGDSAVYLCASSFGLAGGEQFFGPGTRLTVL.

V gene TRBV9 combines with J gene TRBJ2-2, with TRBD1 as a possible D gene (5 bases). The ends were cut back, 3 bases at V and 2 bases at J, with 8 bases in the middle. Germline CDR1 SGDLS, CDR2 YYNGEE. CDR3 size: 14 residues. The CDR3 here is CASSGGINTGELFF. CDR3 DNA sequence: TGTGCCAGCAGCGGGGGCATAAACACCGGGGAGCTGTTTTTT.

The rearrangement uses TRBV10-1 and TRBJ1-1; D is undetermined. The CDR3 extends over 15 amino acids. Germline V gene data show CDR1 as WNHNN and CDR2 as SYGVQD (reference sequence). Trimming took off 6 bases at V and 3 bases at J, with 17 bases between the two ends. CDR3 amino acids: CASSLGGRVDTEAFF. The DNA for the CDR3 is TGCGCCAGCAGCCTAGGAGGAAGGGTCGACACTGAAGCTTTCTTT.

V is TRBV7-2 and J is TRBJ2-1; 10 nucleotides line up with TRBD2. This CDR3 has 14 residues. The V gene end was trimmed by 4 bases and the J gene end by 9 bases; junction bases not matched to a gene: 6. CDR1 and CDR2 from the germline V gene are SGHTA and FQGNSA. The CDR3 loop reads CASSSVSGRVEQFF. CDR3 nucleotide sequence: TGTGCCAGCAGCTCCGTAAGCGGGAGGGTTGAGCAGTTCTTC.

The genes are TRBV14 and TRBJ1-2, with a possible D match to TRBD1 (5 bases). The CDR3 runs 14 residues. Trimming removed 1 base from V and 4 bases from J, with 10 bases in between. The germline V gene encodes CDR1 SGHDN and CDR2 FVKESK. CDR3 in DNA: TGTGCCAGCAGCCAAGGAAGGGGCTTCTATGGCTACACCTTC. Its protein is CASSQGRGFYGYTF.

This clone was seen a handful of times. The sample carries other DNA sequences with the same CDR3. Here the CDR3 reads CAISVGQGGHEQFF. CDR3 DNA: TGTGCCATCAGTGTTGGACAGGGTGGACATGAGCAGTTCTTC. The V and J genes are TRBV10-3 and TRBJ2-1; TRBD1 agrees at 8 bases. The J segment lost 8 bases and the V segment lost 4 bases, leaving 7 bases of the junction unmatched. The germline V gene has CDR1 ENHRY and CDR2 SYGVKD. The CDR3 totals 14 residues.

This clone was picked up a small number of times. V gene TRBV18 combines with J gene TRBJ1-2; D unclear. In germline, CDR1 is KGHSH, CDR2 LQKENI. V lost 0 bases to trimming and J lost 0 bases, with 11 bases between them. This CDR3 contains 16 residues. CDR3 coding DNA: TGTGCCAGCTCACCACCGAGGGCAGTACCTAACTATGGCTACACCTTC. Its translation is CASSPPRAVPNYGYTF.